This TCR beta chain was documented in a study of technical replicates of blood from several donors. In germline, CDR1 is SNHLY, CDR2 FYNNEI. The CDR3 is made up of 15 amino acids. Trimming shortened V by 2 bases and J by 0 bases, and 10 bases separated the two germline ends. Profiled with immunoSEQ multiplex PCR; TCRdb holds only in-frame clones, not every one. This table has over 80,000 clones, around 96% appearing once. The TCR originated in a human donor in good health. This rearrangement joins TRBV2 to TRBJ1-1; D call uncertain. Input material: T cells isolated from PBMCs. CDR3 protein: CASSESVGMNTEAFF. In DNA, the CDR3 is TGTGCCAGCAGTGAATCGGTCGGGATGAACACTGAAGCTTTCTTT.